The clone carrying this TCR beta chain showed up many times. As yet, its antigen is unknown. This record belongs to a study of molecular identifiers for immune sequencing clone quantification. Broader study findings: Effector cells had over 99% of their molecules in clones above 20 RNA copies, while naive cells had under 1%.

In the sort, naive CD8 T cells were defined as CD8+CD4-CCR7+CD45RA+. TCRdb independently ran MiXCR on the PCR reads; one entry per CDR3 protein. Of fewer than 350,000 distinct CDR3 sequences in the sample, roughly 24% were seen once. Germline V lookup: CDR1 MNHNY, CDR2 SVGAGI (reference sequence). V dropped 4 bases and J dropped 2 bases, with 9 bases sitting between them. CDR3 length equals 13 residues. The sample consisted of naive CD8+ T cells from blood, with Jurkat cell RNA spiked in. The subset: FACS-sorted CD8+CD4-CCR7+CD45RA+ naive T cells. The chain couples TRBV6-6 to TRBJ2-7; weak D call: TRBD1 (6 bases). This clonotype was sampled from a human donor in good health. Some libraries in this study had Jurkat cell RNA spiked in. This chain's CDR3 is CASSSGTTYEQYF. CDR3 coding DNA: TGTGCCAGCAGTTCAGGGACAACCTACGAGCAGTACTTC.